This T cell receptor (beta chain) was recovered during a study of cytomegalovirus exposure and HLA in healthy donors. Notes on this clone: Its target is unknown.

Germline V gene sequence: CDR1 MDHEN, CDR2 SYDVKM. V dropped 5 bases and J dropped 0 bases, with 14 bases sitting between them. This CDR3 spans 17 amino acids. Study outcomes and limitations: Reportedly, diagnosis of cytomegalovirus status by the classifier showed high specificity and sensitivity.

Data came from immunoSEQ multiplex PCR; TCRdb stores just in-frame clones and leaves some out. Found here are 65,000 to 90,000 clones, 85% to 95% of them singletons; the top ten hold less than 4%. The rearrangement uses TRBV28 and TRBJ2-6, with D possibly matching TRBD1 (5 bases). Sequencing input: PBMCs. The clonotype was recovered from a man aged 18 to 30 in good health and CMV-seronegative. The CDR3 DNA follows: TGTGCCAGCAGTCCCCAGGGATCCCTCTCTGGGGCCAACGTCCTGACTTTC. Encoded protein: CASSPQGSLSGANVLTF.